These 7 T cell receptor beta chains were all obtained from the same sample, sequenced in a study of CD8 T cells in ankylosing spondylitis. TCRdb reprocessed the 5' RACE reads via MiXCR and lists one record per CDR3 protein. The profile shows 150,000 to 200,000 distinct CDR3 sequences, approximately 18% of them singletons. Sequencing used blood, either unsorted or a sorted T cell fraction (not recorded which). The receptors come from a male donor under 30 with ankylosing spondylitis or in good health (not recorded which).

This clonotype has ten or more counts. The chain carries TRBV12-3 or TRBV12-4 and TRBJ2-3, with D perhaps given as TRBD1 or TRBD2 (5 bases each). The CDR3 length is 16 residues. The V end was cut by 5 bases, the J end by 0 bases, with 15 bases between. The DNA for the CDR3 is TGTGCCAGCAGTAGAGGGGACCGGCTAAGCACAGATACGCAGTATTTT. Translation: CASSRGDRLSTDTQYF.

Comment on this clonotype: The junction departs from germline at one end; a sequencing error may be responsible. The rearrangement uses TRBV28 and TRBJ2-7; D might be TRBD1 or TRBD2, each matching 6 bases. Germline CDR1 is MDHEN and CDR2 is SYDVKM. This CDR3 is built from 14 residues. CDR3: CASSTGLGGYDQYF. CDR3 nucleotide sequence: TGTGCTAGCAGCACGGGTTTGGGGGGCTACGACCAGTACTTC.

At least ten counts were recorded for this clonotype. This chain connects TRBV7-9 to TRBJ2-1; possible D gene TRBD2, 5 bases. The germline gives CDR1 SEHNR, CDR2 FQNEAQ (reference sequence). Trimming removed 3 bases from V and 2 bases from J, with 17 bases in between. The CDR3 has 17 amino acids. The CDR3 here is CASSFTPGGGTYNEQFF. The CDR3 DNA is TGTGCCAGCAGCTTTACCCCTGGTGGAGGAACCTACAATGAGCAGTTCTTC. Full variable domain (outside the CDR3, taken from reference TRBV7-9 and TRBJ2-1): DTGVSQNPRHKITKRGQNVTFRCDPISEHNRLYWYRQTLGQGPEFLTYFQNEAQLEKSRLLSDRFSAERPKGSFSTLEIQRTEQGDSAMYLCASSFTPGGGTYNEQFFGPGTRLTVL.

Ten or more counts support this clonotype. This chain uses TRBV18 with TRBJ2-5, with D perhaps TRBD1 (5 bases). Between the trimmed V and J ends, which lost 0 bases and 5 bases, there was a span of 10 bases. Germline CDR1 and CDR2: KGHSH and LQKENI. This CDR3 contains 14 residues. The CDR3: CASSPPKGLETQYF. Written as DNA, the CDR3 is TGTGCCAGCTCACCACCGAAGGGGCTTGAGACCCAGTACTTC. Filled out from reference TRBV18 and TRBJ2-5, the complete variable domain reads NAGVMQNPRHLVRRRGQEARLRCSPMKGHSHVYWYRQLPEEGLKFMVYLQKENIIDESGMPKERFSAEFPKEGPSILRIQQVVRGDSAAYFCASSPPKGLETQYFGPGTRLLVL.

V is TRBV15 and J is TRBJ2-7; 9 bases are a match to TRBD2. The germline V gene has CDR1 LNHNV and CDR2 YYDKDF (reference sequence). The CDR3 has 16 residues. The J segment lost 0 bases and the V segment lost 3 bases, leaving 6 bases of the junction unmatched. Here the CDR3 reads CATSRASGRSSYEQYF. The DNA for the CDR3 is TGTGCCACCAGCAGGGCCAGCGGGAGGAGCTCCTACGAGCAGTACTTC.

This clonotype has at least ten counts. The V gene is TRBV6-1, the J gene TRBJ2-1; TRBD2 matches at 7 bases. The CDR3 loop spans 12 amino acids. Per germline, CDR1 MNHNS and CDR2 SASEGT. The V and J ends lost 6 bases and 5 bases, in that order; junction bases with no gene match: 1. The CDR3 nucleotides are TGTGCCAGCAGCGGGAGGAACAATGAGCAGTTCTTC. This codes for CASSGRNNEQFF.

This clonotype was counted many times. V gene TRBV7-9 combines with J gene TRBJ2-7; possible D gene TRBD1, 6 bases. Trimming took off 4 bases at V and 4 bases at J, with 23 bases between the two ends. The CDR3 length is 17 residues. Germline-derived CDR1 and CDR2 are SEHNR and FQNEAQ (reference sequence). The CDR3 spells CASSSTALTGYGYEQYF. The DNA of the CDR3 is TGTGCCAGCAGCTCTACCGCACTAACAGGGTACGGTTACGAGCAGTACTTC.